Listed below are T cell receptor beta chains from one sample, sequenced in a study of breast tumors, draining lymph nodes, adjacent tissues. TCRdb analysed the multiplex PCR reads with MiXCR anew, one entry per CDR3 protein. Altogether about 200,000 distinct CDR3 sequences are present, 31% being singletons, with the ten largest covering roughly 4.3%. The sample consisted of axillary lymph node tissue. The receptors come from a female donor with breast cancer. Some clones in this sample may be carry-over from other donors' samples. Both conserved end residues are part of each CDR3. The order of the fields is D gene, J gene, V gene, clone size, CDR3 protein, CDR3 DNA. A D gene is named only where the DNA matches it firmly. Not all rows give a size; the values are once, few, many and, for expanded clones, a class.

d_call: TRBD1
j_call: TRBJ1-2
v_call: TRBV30
clone_size: few
cdr3_aa: CAWGNRGPRDGYTF
cdr3_nt: TGTGCCTGGGGTAACAGGGGGCCCAGAGATGGCTACACCTTC

d_call: -
j_call: TRBJ1-2
v_call: TRBV2
clone_size: many
cdr3_aa: CASSEVDRNYGYTF
cdr3_nt: TGTGCCAGCAGTGAGGTGGACAGAAACTATGGCTACACCTTC

d_call: -
j_call: TRBJ2-1
v_call: TRBV5-4
clone_size: many
cdr3_aa: CASSFGLAVTYNEQFF
cdr3_nt: TGTGCCAGCAGCTTTGGATTAGCTGTCACCTACAATGAGCAGTTCTTC

d_call: -
j_call: TRBJ1-2
v_call: TRBV2
clone_size: many
cdr3_aa: CASSEIYGYTF
cdr3_nt: TGTGCCAGCAGTGAGATCTATGGCTACACCTTC

d_call: -
j_call: TRBJ1-2
v_call: TRBV20-1
clone_size: many
cdr3_aa: CSARQDTYGYTF
cdr3_nt: TGCAGTGCTAGACAGGACACCTATGGCTACACCTTC

d_call: -
j_call: TRBJ2-1
v_call: TRBV25-1
clone_size: once
cdr3_aa: CASSEGGGSEQFF
cdr3_nt: TGTGCCAGCAGTGAGGGAGGGGGAAGTGAGCAGTTCTTC

d_call: -
j_call: TRBJ1-2
v_call: TRBV7-9
clone_size: many
cdr3_aa: CASSLVGQLYGYTF
cdr3_nt: TGTGCCAGCAGCTTAGTTGGGCAGCTCTATGGCTACACCTTC

d_call: -
j_call: TRBJ2-7
v_call: TRBV6-1
clone_size: -
cdr3_aa: CASSRPLTYEQYF
cdr3_nt: TGTGCCAGTAGCCGACCCTTGACCTACGAGCAGTACTTC

d_call: -
j_call: TRBJ1-2
v_call: TRBV12-3/TRBV12-4
clone_size: many
cdr3_aa: CASRSEWAYGYTF
cdr3_nt: TGTGCCAGCAGATCCGAGTGGGCCTATGGCTACACCTTC

d_call: -
j_call: TRBJ1-6
v_call: TRBV10-3
clone_size: -
cdr3_aa: CASSQEKGGSPLHF
cdr3_nt: TGTGCCAGCAGCCAAGAAAAAGGGGGTTCACCCCTCCACTTT

d_call: -
j_call: TRBJ1-2
v_call: TRBV20-1
clone_size: -
cdr3_aa: CSARDWDYGYTF
cdr3_nt: TGCAGTGCTAGAGATTGGGACTATGGCTACACCTTC

d_call: -
j_call: TRBJ1-5
v_call: TRBV7-8
clone_size: -
cdr3_aa: CASNIRGRTGGGNQPQHF
cdr3_nt: TGTGCCAGCAACATTAGGGGCAGGACGGGGGGCGGAAATCAGCCCCAGCATTTT

d_call: -
j_call: TRBJ2-7
v_call: TRBV5-1
clone_size: many
cdr3_aa: CASSLVGGENEQYF
cdr3_nt: TGCGCCAGCAGCTTGGTTGGTGGAGAAAACGAGCAGTACTTC

d_call: TRBD1
j_call: TRBJ1-1
v_call: TRBV30
clone_size: -
cdr3_aa: CAWSGGQGVAEAFF
cdr3_nt: TGTGCCTGGAGTGGGGGACAGGGGGTGGCTGAAGCTTTCTTT

d_call: TRBD2
j_call: TRBJ2-7
v_call: TRBV7-2
clone_size: many
cdr3_aa: CASSNAGGPSYEQYF
cdr3_nt: TGTGCCAGCAGCAACGCGGGAGGGCCCTCCTACGAGCAGTACTTC

d_call: -
j_call: TRBJ2-6
v_call: TRBV30
clone_size: -
cdr3_aa: CAWRAGANVLTF
cdr3_nt: TGTGCCTGGAGGGCAGGGGCCAACGTCCTGACTTTC

d_call: -
j_call: TRBJ2-2
v_call: TRBV18
clone_size: many
cdr3_aa: CASSPTNAGELFF
cdr3_nt: TGTGCCAGCTCACCGACCAACGCCGGGGAGCTGTTTTTT

d_call: -
j_call: TRBJ1-1
v_call: TRBV2
clone_size: -
cdr3_aa: CASNLGGEGVNTEAFF
cdr3_nt: TGTGCCAGCAACCTGGGGGGGGAAGGAGTGAACACTGAAGCTTTCTTT

d_call: -
j_call: TRBJ1-5
v_call: TRBV20-1
clone_size: many
cdr3_aa: CSARGPIDQPQHF
cdr3_nt: TGCAGTGCTAGGGGACCTATCGATCAGCCCCAGCATTTT

d_call: -
j_call: TRBJ2-7
v_call: TRBV15
clone_size: -
cdr3_aa: CATSSFETAYEQYF
cdr3_nt: TGTGCCACCAGCAGTTTTGAGACGGCCTACGAGCAGTACTTC

d_call: -
j_call: TRBJ2-2
v_call: TRBV12-3/TRBV12-4
clone_size: many
cdr3_aa: CASSLARPTGELFF
cdr3_nt: TGTGCCAGCAGTTTAGCCAGACCCACCGGGGAGCTGTTTTTT

d_call: -
j_call: TRBJ2-3
v_call: TRBV6-6
clone_size: many
cdr3_aa: CASREGVGGQGTQYF
cdr3_nt: TGTGCCAGCAGGGAGGGAGTGGGAGGCCAGGGTACGCAGTATTTT

d_call: -
j_call: TRBJ1-6
v_call: TRBV30
clone_size: many
cdr3_aa: CAWNQNNNSPLHF
cdr3_nt: TGTGCCTGGAACCAGAACAATAATTCACCCCTCCACTTT

d_call: -
j_call: TRBJ2-1
v_call: TRBV6-2/TRBV6-3
clone_size: many
cdr3_aa: CASSYGQTREQFF
cdr3_nt: TGTGCCAGCAGTTACGGCCAGACCAGGGAGCAGTTCTTC

d_call: TRBD2
j_call: TRBJ2-5
v_call: TRBV20-1
clone_size: many
cdr3_aa: CSARTPASGGGETQYF
cdr3_nt: TGCAGTGCTAGGACCCCGGCGAGCGGGGGTGGAGAGACCCAGTACTTC

d_call: -
j_call: TRBJ1-2
v_call: TRBV12-3/TRBV12-4
clone_size: few
cdr3_aa: CASSPWMRGYTF
cdr3_nt: TGTGCCAGCAGCCCTTGGATGCGGGGCTACACCTTC

d_call: TRBD1
j_call: TRBJ1-6
v_call: TRBV7-6
clone_size: -
cdr3_aa: CASSAQTGYSPLHF
cdr3_nt: TGTGCCAGCAGCGCCCAGACAGGGTATTCACCCCTCCACTTT

d_call: TRBD1
j_call: TRBJ2-2
v_call: TRBV6-5
clone_size: many
cdr3_aa: CASRDGTANTGELFF
cdr3_nt: TGTGCCAGCAGGGACGGGACAGCGAACACCGGGGAGCTGTTTTTT

d_call: -
j_call: TRBJ1-3
v_call: TRBV30
clone_size: many
cdr3_aa: CAWGRNTIYF
cdr3_nt: TGTGCCTGGGGAAGAAACACCATATATTTT

d_call: -
j_call: TRBJ1-5
v_call: TRBV19
clone_size: few
cdr3_aa: CASSIADTQHF
cdr3_nt: TGTGCCAGTAGTATAGCAGATACGCAGCATTTT